The sequence of this T cell receptor (beta chain) was determined in a study of T cells after yellow fever vaccination. Study-wide results and limits: Researchers noted that a small share of clonotypes showed up in both CD4 and CD8 compartments. The secondary response was weaker, and its peak arrived faster, on day 5 versus 15. Detected again after the booster were most primary-vaccination clones, at 95% to 98% CD4 and about 89% CD8.

Trimming took off 0 bases at V and 2 bases at J, with 5 bases between the two ends. Germline loops: CDR1 ENHRY, CDR2 SYGVKD. CDR3 size: 15 residues. Making TCR cDNA involved 5'RACE template switching, which added UMIs and a universal primer site. TCRdb re-called the 5' RACE reads with MiXCR, one entry per CDR3 protein. This table has more than 110,000 distinct CDR3 sequences, 5% to 8% appearing once. In its sample, this clonotype was seen many times. Its antigen is unidentified. Sequences were derived from CD4+ T cells sorted from PBMCs, sampled 10 days after the yellow fever booster vaccination. The gene calls are TRBV10-3 and TRBJ2-6; D is possibly TRBD1 (5 bases). This sequence was found in a man aged 25 to 40 who received the YFV17D yellow fever vaccine. CDR3 region: CAISESGAGANVLTF. CDR3 nucleotides: TGTGCCATCAGTGAGTCAGGGGCTGGGGCCAACGTCCTGACTTTC.